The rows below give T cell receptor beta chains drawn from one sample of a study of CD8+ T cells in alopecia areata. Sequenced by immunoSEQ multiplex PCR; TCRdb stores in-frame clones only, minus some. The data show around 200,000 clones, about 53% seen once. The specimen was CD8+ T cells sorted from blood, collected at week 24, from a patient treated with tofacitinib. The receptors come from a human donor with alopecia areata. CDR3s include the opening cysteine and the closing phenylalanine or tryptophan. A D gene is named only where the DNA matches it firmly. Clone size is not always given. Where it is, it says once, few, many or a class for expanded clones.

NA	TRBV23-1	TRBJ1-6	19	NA	TGCGCCAGCAGTCCCCCCCCGAACCCTGGCAGCAAGAACAATTCACCCCTCCACTTT	CASSPPPNPGSKNNSPLHF
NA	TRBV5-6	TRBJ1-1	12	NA	TGTGCCAGCAGCTTGGGAGACACTGAAGCTTTCTTT	CASSLGDTEAFF
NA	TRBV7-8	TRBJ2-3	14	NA	TGTGCCAGCAGCTACGACAGAGCCACAGATACGCAGTATTTT	CASSYDRATDTQYF
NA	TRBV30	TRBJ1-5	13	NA	TGTGCCTGGAGTAAAGGAAGCAATCAGCCCCAGCATTTT	CAWSKGSNQPQHF
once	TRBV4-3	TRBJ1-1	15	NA	TGCGCCAGCAGCCAAGATCAAGAGGGCCGCACTGAAGCTTTCTTT	CASSQDQEGRTEAFF
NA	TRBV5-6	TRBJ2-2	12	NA	TGTGCCAGCAGCTGGGGGAGCGGGGAGCTGTTTTTT	CASSWGSGELFF
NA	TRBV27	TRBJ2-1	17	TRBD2	TGTGCCAGCAGTTTAGGCCGACTAGCGGCGATTCAGGGTGAGCAGTTCTTC	CASSLGRLAAIQGEQFF
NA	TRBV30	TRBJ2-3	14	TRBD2	TGTGCCTGGAGACTGGGAGGGAGAACAGATACGCAGTATTTT	CAWRLGGRTDTQYF
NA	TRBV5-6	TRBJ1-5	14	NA	TGTGCCAGCAGCTTGGGGGGGGCCGGGCAGCCCCAGCATTTT	CASSLGGAGQPQHF
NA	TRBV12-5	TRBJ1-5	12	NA	TGTGCTAGTGGGGACTACAATCAGCCCCAGCATTTT	CASGDYNQPQHF
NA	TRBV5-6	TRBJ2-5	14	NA	TGTGCCAGCAGCTTGTTGGGCAGTCAAGAGACCCAGTACTTC	CASSLLGSQETQYF
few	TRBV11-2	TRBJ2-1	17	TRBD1	TGTGCCAGCAGCTTGGGGACAGGGGGCATAGGAGGCGATGAGCAGTTCTTC	CASSLGTGGIGGDEQFF
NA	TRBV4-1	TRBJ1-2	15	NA	TGCGCCAGCAGCCAAGTGGACGATTCTAACTATGGCTACACCTTC	CASSQVDDSNYGYTF
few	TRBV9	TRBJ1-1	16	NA	TGTGCCAGCAGCGACCGGCTTGATGGATCCTTGCCTGAAGCTTTCTTT	CASSDRLDGSLPEAFF
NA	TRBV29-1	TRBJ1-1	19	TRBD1	TGCAGCGTTTGGACAGGGGGGTTAGTTCATACTGCCCCAAACACTGAAGCTTTCTTT	CSVWTGGLVHTAPNTEAFF
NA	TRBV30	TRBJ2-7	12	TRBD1	TGTGCCTGGAGCGTAACAGGGGACGAGCAGTACTTC	CAWSVTGDEQYF
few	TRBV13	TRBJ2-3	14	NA	TGTGCCAGCAGCCCCCGGACTAGCACAGATACGCAGTATTTT	CASSPRTSTDTQYF
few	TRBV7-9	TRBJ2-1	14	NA	TGTGCCAGCAGCTTAGGGAGCTCCTACAATGAGCAGTTCTTC	CASSLGSSYNEQFF
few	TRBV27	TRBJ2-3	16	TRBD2	TGTGCCAGCAGTCGTATAGCGGGGGGGACTCTAGATACGCAGTATTTT	CASSRIAGGTLDTQYF
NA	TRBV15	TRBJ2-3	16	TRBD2	TGTGCCACCAGCAGAGAGAGAGGCACTAGCGGGGATACGCAGTATTTT	CATSRERGTSGDTQYF
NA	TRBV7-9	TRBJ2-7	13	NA	TGTGCCAGCAGCCTCAAGAGCTCCTACGAGCAGTACTTC	CASSLKSSYEQYF
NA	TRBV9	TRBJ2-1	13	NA	TGTGCCAGCAGCGTCGGCAGTGGGGATGAGCAGTTCTTC	CASSVGSGDEQFF
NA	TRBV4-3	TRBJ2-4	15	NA	TGCGCCAGCAGCCAAGATAAAGGGAGCAAAAACATTCAGTACTTC	CASSQDKGSKNIQYF
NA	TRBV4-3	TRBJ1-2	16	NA	TGCGCCAGCAGCCAAGATCGGGCAAGCCTAAACTATGGCTACACCTTC	CASSQDRASLNYGYTF
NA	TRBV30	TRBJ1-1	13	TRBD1	TGTGCCTGGAGTGTTACAGGGGCCGGTGAAGCTTTCTTT	CAWSVTGAGEAFF
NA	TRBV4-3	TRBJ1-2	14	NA	TGCGCCAGCAGCCAAGATCGGGGCTTCTATGGCTACACCTTC	CASSQDRGFYGYTF
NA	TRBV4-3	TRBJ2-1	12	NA	TGCGCCAGCAGCCAAACCGGGACTGAGCAGTTCTTC	CASSQTGTEQFF
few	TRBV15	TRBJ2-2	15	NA	TGTGCCACCAGCAGAGATCCAGAGAACACCGGGGAGCTGTTTTTT	CATSRDPENTGELFF
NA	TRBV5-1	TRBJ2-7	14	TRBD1	TGCGCCAGCAGCTTGGGACAGGGGGGCTACGAGCAGTACTTC	CASSLGQGGYEQYF
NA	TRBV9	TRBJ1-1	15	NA	TGTGCCAGCAGCGTAGACGGGGCTTGGAACACTGAAGCTTTCTTT	CASSVDGAWNTEAFF
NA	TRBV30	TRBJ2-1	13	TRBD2	TGTGCCTGGGCAGACGGGGGGTGGAATGAGCAGTTCTTC	CAWADGGWNEQFF
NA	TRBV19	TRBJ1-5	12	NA	TGTGCCAGTAGTACAAACCCGGGGCCCCAGCATTTT	CASSTNPGPQHF
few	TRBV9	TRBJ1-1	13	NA	TGTGCCAGCAGCGTAGTATCCTCAAGAGAAGCTTTCTTT	CASSVVSSREAFF
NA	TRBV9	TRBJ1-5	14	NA	TGTGCCAGCAGCGTAGGGGGGGGCAATCAGCCCCAGCATTTT	CASSVGGGNQPQHF
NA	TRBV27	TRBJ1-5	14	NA	TGTGCCAGCACCTTTGAACTCTTCATTCAGCCCCAGCATTTT	CASTFELFIQPQHF
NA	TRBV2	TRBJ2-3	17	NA	TGTGCCAGCAGTAGCAGCGTCACAGGGGGGGGCACAGATACGCAGTATTTT	CASSSSVTGGGTDTQYF
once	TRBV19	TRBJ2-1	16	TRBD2	TGTGCCAGTAGTATGGGTAGCGGGGGGACTTACAATGAGCAGTTCTTC	CASSMGSGGTYNEQFF
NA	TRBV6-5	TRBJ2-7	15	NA	TGTGCCAGCAGTTACTCTAGAGGGGAAGTTTACGAGCAGTACTTC	CASSYSRGEVYEQYF
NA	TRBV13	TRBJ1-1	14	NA	TGTGCCAGCAGCTTATTGAGCGGGAGAGGTGAAGCTTTCTTT	CASSLLSGRGEAFF
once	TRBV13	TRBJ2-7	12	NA	TGTGCCAGCAGCTTACCGAAGGCCGAGCAGTACTTC	CASSLPKAEQYF
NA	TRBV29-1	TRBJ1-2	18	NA	TGCAGCGTTGATCTCCTTAACCCGAACCTGCTGCGGAACTATGGCTACACCTTC	CSVDLLNPNLLRNYGYTF
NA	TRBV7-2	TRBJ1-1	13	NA	TGTGCCAGCAGCTTAGCCCGCGTCACTGAAGCTTTCTTT	CASSLARVTEAFF
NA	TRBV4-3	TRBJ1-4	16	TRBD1	TGCGCCAGCAGCCAAGATCGGGAGACAGGGGTTGGAAAACTGTTTTTT	CASSQDRETGVGKLFF
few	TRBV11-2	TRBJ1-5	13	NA	TGTGCCAGCAGCTTAAACGCGAATCAGCCCCAGCATTTT	CASSLNANQPQHF
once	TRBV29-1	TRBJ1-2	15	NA	TGCAGCGTTGAAGCCCCCGACAAGAGTACTAATGGCTACACCTTC	CSVEAPDKSTNGYTF
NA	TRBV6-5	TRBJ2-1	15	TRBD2	TGTGCCAGCAGCCCGCTGGCGGGGGGCCGCTCGGAGCAGTTCTTC	CASSPLAGGRSEQFF
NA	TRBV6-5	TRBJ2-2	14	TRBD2	TGTGCCAGCAGTGAGGCAGGGAGGGCCGGGGAGCTGTTTTTT	CASSEAGRAGELFF
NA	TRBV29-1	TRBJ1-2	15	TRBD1	TGCAGCGCCGTGGGGGGACAGGTGAACGACTATGGCTACACCTTC	CSAVGGQVNDYGYTF
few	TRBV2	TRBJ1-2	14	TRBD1	TGTGCCAGCAATGGGCCTGACAGGGAAAGTGGCTACACCTTC	CASNGPDRESGYTF
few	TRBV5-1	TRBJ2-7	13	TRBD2	TGCGCCAGCAGCAGCGGGGACTCCTACGAGCAGTACTTC	CASSSGDSYEQYF
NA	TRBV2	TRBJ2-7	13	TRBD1	TGTGCCAGCACCCCACAGGGGGCCTACGAGCAGTACTTC	CASTPQGAYEQYF
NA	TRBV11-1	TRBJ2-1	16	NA	TGTGCCAGCAGCTCCCCCGGCAGGGCCCTCTACAATGAGCAGTTCTTC	CASSSPGRALYNEQFF
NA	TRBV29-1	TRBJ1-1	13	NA	TGCAGCGTTGAAGATCCGGGGGAGTCTGAAGCTTTCTTT	CSVEDPGESEAFF
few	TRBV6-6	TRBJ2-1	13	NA	TGTGCCAGCAGTTACGGTCAAAACAATGAGCAGTTCTTC	CASSYGQNNEQFF